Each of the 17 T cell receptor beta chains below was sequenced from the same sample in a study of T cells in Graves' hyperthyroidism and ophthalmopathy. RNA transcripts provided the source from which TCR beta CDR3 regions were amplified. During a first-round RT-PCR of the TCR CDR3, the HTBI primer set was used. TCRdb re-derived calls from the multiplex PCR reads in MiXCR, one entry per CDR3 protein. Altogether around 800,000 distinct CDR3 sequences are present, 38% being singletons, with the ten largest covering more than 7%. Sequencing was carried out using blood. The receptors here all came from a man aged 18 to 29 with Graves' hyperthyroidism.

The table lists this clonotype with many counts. CDR3 sequence (DNA): TGCGCCAGCAGCCAAGCAGTTGGTCATCAGCCCCAGCATTTT. This codes for CASSQAVGHQPQHF. This chain links TRBV4-1 with TRBJ1-5; no reliable D call. CDR3 length: 14 amino acids. Germline V gives CDR1 MGHRA, CDR2 YSYEKL. V was shortened by 1 base and J by 5 bases, with 9 bases between the two germline ends.

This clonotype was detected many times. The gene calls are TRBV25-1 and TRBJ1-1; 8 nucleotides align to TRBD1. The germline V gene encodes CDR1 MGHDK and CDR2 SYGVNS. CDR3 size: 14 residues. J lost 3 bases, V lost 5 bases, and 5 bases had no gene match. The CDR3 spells CASSRTGGYTEAFF. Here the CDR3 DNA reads TGTGCCAGCAGTCGTACAGGGGGGTACACTGAAGCTTTCTTT.

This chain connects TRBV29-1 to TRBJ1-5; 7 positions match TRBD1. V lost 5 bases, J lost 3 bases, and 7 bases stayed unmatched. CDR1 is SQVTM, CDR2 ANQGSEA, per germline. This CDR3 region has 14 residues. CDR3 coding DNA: TGCAGCGTTTTCGACAGGGACTCCAATCAGCCCCAGCATTTT. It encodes CSVFDRDSNQPQHF.

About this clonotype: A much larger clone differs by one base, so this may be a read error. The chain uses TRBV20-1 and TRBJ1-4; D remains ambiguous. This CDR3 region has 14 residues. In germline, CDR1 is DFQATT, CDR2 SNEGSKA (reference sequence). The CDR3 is CSAMISATNEKLFF. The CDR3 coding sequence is TGCAGCGCCATGATATCAGCAACTAATGAAAAACTGTTTTTT.

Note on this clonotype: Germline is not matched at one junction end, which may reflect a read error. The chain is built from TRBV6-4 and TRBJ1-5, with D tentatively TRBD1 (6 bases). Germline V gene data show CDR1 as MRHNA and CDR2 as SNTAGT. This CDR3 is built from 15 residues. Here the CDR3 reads CAISSQGGSNQPQHF. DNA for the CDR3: TGTGCCATCAGTTCACAGGGTGGTAGCAATCAGCCCCAGCATTTT.

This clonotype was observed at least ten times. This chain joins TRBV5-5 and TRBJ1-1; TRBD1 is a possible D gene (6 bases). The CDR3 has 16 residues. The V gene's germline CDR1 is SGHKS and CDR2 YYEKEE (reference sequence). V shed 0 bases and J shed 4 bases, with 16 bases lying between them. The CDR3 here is CASSLDRAVKGTEAFF. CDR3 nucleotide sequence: TGTGCCAGCAGCTTGGACAGGGCGGTGAAGGGCACTGAAGCTTTCTTT.

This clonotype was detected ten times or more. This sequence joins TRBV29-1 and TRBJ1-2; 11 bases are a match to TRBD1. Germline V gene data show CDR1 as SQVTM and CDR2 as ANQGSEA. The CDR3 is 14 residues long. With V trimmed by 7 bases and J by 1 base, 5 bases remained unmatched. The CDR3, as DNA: TGCAGCGCCCTAGGGACAGGGGGTAACTATGGCTACACCTTC. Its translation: CSALGTGGNYGYTF.

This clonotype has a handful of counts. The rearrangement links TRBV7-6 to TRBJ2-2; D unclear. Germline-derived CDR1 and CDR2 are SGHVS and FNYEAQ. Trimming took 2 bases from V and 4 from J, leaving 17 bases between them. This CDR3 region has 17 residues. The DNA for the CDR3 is TGTGCCAGCAGCTTAAGATGGAAAACAGATGGCACCGGGGAGCTGTTTTTT. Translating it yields CASSLRWKTDGTGELFF.

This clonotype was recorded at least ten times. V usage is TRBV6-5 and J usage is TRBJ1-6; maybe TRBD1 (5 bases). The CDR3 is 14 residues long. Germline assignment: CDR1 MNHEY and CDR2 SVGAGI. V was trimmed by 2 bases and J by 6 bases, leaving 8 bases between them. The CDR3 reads CASSYETVNSPLHF. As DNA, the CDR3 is TGTGCCAGCAGTTACGAGACAGTTAATTCACCCCTCCACTTT.

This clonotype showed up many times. The CDR3 DNA follows: TGCAGTGCAAACCCTAAGGCTAGGGAGCAGTACTTC. This translates into CSANPKAREQYF. The V and J genes are TRBV20-1 and TRBJ2-7, with D unclear. Germline V gives CDR1 DFQATT, CDR2 SNEGSKA (reference sequence). Trimming shortened V by 6 bases and J by 7 bases, and 16 bases separated the two germline ends. This CDR3 is built from 12 residues.

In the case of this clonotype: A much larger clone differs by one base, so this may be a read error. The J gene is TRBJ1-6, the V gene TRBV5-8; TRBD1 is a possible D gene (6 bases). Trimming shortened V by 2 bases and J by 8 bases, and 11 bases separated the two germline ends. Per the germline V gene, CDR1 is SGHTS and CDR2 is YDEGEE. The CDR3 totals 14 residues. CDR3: CASSFGGGDSPLHF. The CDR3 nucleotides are TGTGCCAGCAGCTTCGGGGGGGGCGATTCACCCCTCCACTTT.

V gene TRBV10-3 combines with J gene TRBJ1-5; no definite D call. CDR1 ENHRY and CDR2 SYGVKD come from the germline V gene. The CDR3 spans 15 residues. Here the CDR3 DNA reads TGTACCAGCAGCCAGTCCGGTAATAGCAATCAGCCCCAGCATTTT. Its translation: CTSSQSGNSNQPQHF.

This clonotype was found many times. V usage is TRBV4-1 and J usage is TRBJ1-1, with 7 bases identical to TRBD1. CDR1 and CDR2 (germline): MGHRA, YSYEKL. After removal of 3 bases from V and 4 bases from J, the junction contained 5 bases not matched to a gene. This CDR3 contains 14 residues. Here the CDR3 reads CASSQTGRGTEAFF. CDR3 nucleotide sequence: TGCGCCAGCAGCCAGACAGGGCGGGGCACTGAAGCTTTCTTT.

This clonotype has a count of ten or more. CDR3 loop: CASSLAGATPEAFF. The CDR3 nucleotides read TGTGCCAGCAGCTTAGCGGGGGCTACCCCTGAAGCTTTCTTT. The rearrangement links TRBV7-9 to TRBJ1-1; a weak D match, TRBD1 (6 bases). Germline V gives CDR1 SEHNR, CDR2 FQNEAQ (reference sequence). V was trimmed by 0 bases and J by 6 bases, leaving 11 bases between them. This CDR3 is 14 amino acids long.

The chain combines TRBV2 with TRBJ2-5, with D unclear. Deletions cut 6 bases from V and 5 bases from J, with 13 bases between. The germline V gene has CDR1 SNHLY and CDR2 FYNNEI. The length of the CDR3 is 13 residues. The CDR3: CASSLRVHETQYF. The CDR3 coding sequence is TGTGCCAGCAGCTTAAGGGTACACGAGACCCAGTACTTC.

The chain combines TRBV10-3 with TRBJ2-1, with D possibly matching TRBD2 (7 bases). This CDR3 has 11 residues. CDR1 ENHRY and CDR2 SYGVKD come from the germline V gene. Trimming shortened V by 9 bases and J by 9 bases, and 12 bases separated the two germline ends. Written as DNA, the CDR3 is TGTGCCATAGGGGGGGGGAGTGAGCAGTTCTTC. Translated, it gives CAIGGGSEQFF.

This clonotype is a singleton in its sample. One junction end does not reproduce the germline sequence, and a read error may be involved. The CDR3 nucleotides read TGTGCCAGCAGCGTATACTCGGGACCCTACGAGCGGTACTTC. Translated, it gives CASSVYSGPYERYF. The chain has TRBV9 and TRBJ2-7; D is possibly TRBD1 or TRBD2 (5 bases each). Germline CDR1 reads SGDLS; CDR2 reads YYNGEE. This CDR3 spans 14 amino acids.